These 9 T cell receptor beta chains share one sample of origin, sequenced in a study of blood T cells in healthy people across ages. The authors ran a second PCR of roughly 6 to 12 cycles using a sample-barcoded 5' primer and a J-beta primer mix. TCRdb fed the 5' RACE reads into MiXCR, producing one record per CDR3 protein. This sample carries 2 million or so distinct CDR3 sequences, roughly 50% of them seen once, and the ten largest clones take approximately 2.1%. Material: blood. All receptors derive from a woman in her thirties or forties in good health.

The CDR3: CSANKDSRNEKLFF. In DNA, the CDR3 is TGCAGTGCCAATAAGGATTCCAGAAATGAAAAACTGTTTTTT. This chain links TRBV20-1 with TRBJ1-4, with D uncertain. There are 14 residues in the CDR3. Trimming stripped 6 bases from V and 5 bases from J, with 16 bases between. Germline CDR1 and CDR2: DFQATT and SNEGSKA (reference sequence).

Of note for this clonotype: One end of the junction varies from germline; a read error may be responsible. The chain joins TRBV7-2 to TRBJ2-1; D call uncertain. The CDR3 is made up of 13 amino acids. CDR1 and CDR2 from the germline V gene are SGHTA and FQGNSA. CDR3 sequence (DNA): TGTGCCGGCAGCTTATTCCAGTACAATGAGCAGTTCTTC. It encodes CAGSLFQYNEQFF.

This clonotype was detected only a few times. This rearrangement joins TRBV25-1 to TRBJ1-2; weak D call: TRBD1 (6 bases). The length of the CDR3 is 13 residues. V lost 3 bases and J 4 bases, leaving 9 bases between the germline ends. Germline loops: CDR1 MGHDK, CDR2 SYGVNS. The CDR3 bases are TGTGCCAGCAGTGATCGGGACATCTATGGCTACACCTTC. This sequence encodes CASSDRDIYGYTF.

This clonotype was counted a few times. The chain has TRBV10-1 and TRBJ2-1, with D maybe TRBD2 (7 bases). Germline assignment: CDR1 WNHNN and CDR2 SYGVQD (reference sequence). The CDR3 spans 14 residues. V dropped 5 bases and J dropped 10 bases, with 18 bases sitting between them. The CDR3 loop reads CASSKGGVEGEQFF. CDR3 nucleotides: TGCGCCAGCAGTAAAGGGGGGGTAGAGGGCGAGCAGTTCTTC.

This clonotype was found a few times. The chain couples TRBV25-1 to TRBJ2-7; D is undetermined. Trimming removed 3 bases at V and 2 bases at J, with 5 bases between. The CDR3 is 12 amino acids. Germline lookup yields CDR1 MGHDK and CDR2 SYGVNS. The CDR3 bases are TGTGCCAGCAGTGAGAGGCCCTACGAGCAGTACTTC. Encoded protein: CASSERPYEQYF.

In its sample, this clonotype was seen a few times. The chain carries TRBV9 and TRBJ2-1; D not resolved. CDR1 is SGDLS, CDR2 YYNGEE, per germline. Trimming took off 0 bases at V and 7 bases at J, with 14 bases between the two ends. The CDR3 has 15 amino acids. The CDR3 DNA is TGTGCCAGCAGCGTAGGGGTTGTGTCATCTAATGAGCAGTTCTTC. Its translation: CASSVGVVSSNEQFF.

This rearrangement joins TRBV5-1 to TRBJ1-4; D is unresolved. V was trimmed by 0 bases and J by 3 bases, leaving 9 bases between them. Per the germline V gene, CDR1 is SGHRS and CDR2 is YFSETQ. The CDR3 covers 15 residues. The DNA for the CDR3 is TGCGCCAGCAGCTTGGCAGGAGCCTCTAATGAAAAACTGTTTTTT. This sequence encodes CASSLAGASNEKLFF.

This clonotype has just a few counts. The J gene is TRBJ2-5, the V gene TRBV9, with D tentatively TRBD1 (5 bases). V was trimmed by 0 bases and J by 1 base, leaving 13 bases between them. Germline CDR1 is SGDLS and CDR2 is YYNGEE. The CDR3 has 16 amino acids. CDR3 region: CASSVASQGPQETQYF. For the CDR3, the DNA is TGTGCCAGCAGCGTAGCTTCGCAGGGCCCCCAAGAGACCCAGTACTTC.

This chain links TRBV2 with TRBJ1-2; 8 bases map to TRBD1. The CDR3 consists of 15 residues. The J segment lost 4 bases and the V segment lost 4 bases, leaving 8 bases of the junction unmatched. The germline CDR1 and CDR2 sequences are SNHLY and FYNNEI. The CDR3: CASSGSGQGGYGYTF. CDR3 coding DNA: TGTGCCAGCAGTGGTTCTGGACAGGGCGGCTATGGCTACACCTTC.